Included here is one T cell receptor beta chain sequence, with context. Samples were assayed with immunoSEQ v3.0 at survey level. Clones were read by immunoSEQ multiplex PCR, and TCRdb kept only the in-frame ones, dropping some. The sample lists more than 35,000 clones, roughly 94% seen once, with 3.6% in the top ten. The CDR3 spans 8 residues. V was shortened by 6 bases and J by 14 bases, with 3 bases between the two germline ends. This specimen comes from a study of long-term antiretroviral therapy in people with HIV. The chain is built from TRBV5-3 and TRBJ1-6; D gene unclear. TRBV5-3 is an ORF, and what it does is uncertain. This TCR derives from a woman in her forties or fifties with HIV. The sequencing used unsorted PBMCs, collected 4.1 years after starting antiretroviral therapy. As DNA, the CDR3 is TGTGCCAGAACCGCCCTCCACTTT. Amino acids: CARTALHF.